A single sample is the source of the 15 T cell receptor beta chains below, sequenced in a study of cytomegalovirus exposure and HLA in healthy donors. Primers included in the PCR were 60 Vbeta and 13 Jbeta primers. The assay was immunoSEQ multiplex PCR, and TCRdb's table has in-frame clones only and misses some. Of more than 150,000 clones listed, more than 80% are singletons. Sequencing input: PBMCs. The origin of the receptors is a boy younger than 18 in good health and CMV-seronegative.

This chain links TRBV9 with TRBJ1-2, with D perhaps TRBD1 (6 bases). Germline V gene data show CDR1 as SGDLS and CDR2 as YYNGEE. Trimming left V 5 bases short and J 0 bases short, with 14 bases between. The CDR3 totals 15 residues. CDR3 nucleotides: TGTGCCAGCAGGGGGGTAGGGGACACTAACTATGGCTACACCTTC. Its protein is CASRGVGDTNYGYTF.

There are a few counts of this clone. Other nucleotide sequences in the sample specify the same CDR3. The rearrangement uses TRBV6-4 and TRBJ1-1; the D is unclear. The CDR3 is 13 amino acids. Trimming pared 3 bases from V and 5 bases from J, leaving 10 bases between. The germline V gene has CDR1 MRHNA and CDR2 SNTAGT. CDR3 sequence reads: CASSEGRGTEAFF. The CDR3 region has the DNA TGTGCCAGCAGTGAAGGGCGGGGTACTGAAGCTTTCTTT.

This chain joins TRBV6-6 and TRBJ2-1, with 7 bases identical to TRBD2. This CDR3 contains 16 residues. The germline CDR1 and CDR2 sequences are MNHNY and SVGAGI (reference sequence). V shed 8 bases and J 3 bases; nucleotides not matched to a gene: 13. The CDR3, as DNA: TGTGCCAGCCACAGACTACTGACGGGGGGCTACAATGAGCAGTTCTTC. As protein: CASHRLLTGGYNEQFF.

Points on this clone: The same CDR3 also results from other DNA sequences found in this sample. The CDR3 protein is CASSYSQGGNTEAFF. For the CDR3, the DNA is TGTGCCAGCAGTTACTCTCAGGGGGGGAACACTGAAGCTTTCTTT. The chain recombines TRBV6-5 with TRBJ1-1, with TRBD1 matching over 7 bases. Trimming cost V 0 bases and J 1 base; bases outside gene matches: 2. CDR1 is MNHEY, CDR2 SVGAGI, per germline. The CDR3 sequence is 15 residues long.

The J gene is TRBJ1-5, the V gene TRBV29-1, with 9 bases matching TRBD1. Germline CDR1 is SQVTM and CDR2 is ANQGSEA. With V trimmed by 7 bases and J by 0 bases, 13 bases remained unmatched. The CDR3 loop spans 17 amino acids. CDR3 nucleotides: TGCAGCGCTAACGGGACAGGGAAGACTTATAGCAATCAGCCCCAGCATTTT. Translating gives CSANGTGKTYSNQPQHF.

The chain joins TRBV6-1 to TRBJ1-1; tentative D call: TRBD1 (5 bases). The V end lost 2 bases, the J end lost 1 base, and 8 bases lay between the germline ends. CDR1 is MNHNS and CDR2 is SASEGT in the germline V gene. This CDR3 comprises 14 residues. The CDR3 sequence: CASSEWRGNTEAFF. In nucleotides, the CDR3 is TGTGCCAGCAGTGAATGGAGGGGGAACACTGAAGCTTTCTTT.

This clone was detected a few times. The chain uses TRBV27 and TRBJ2-1; TRBD2 agrees at 12 bases. The germline V gene has CDR1 MNHEY and CDR2 SMNVEV (reference sequence). CDR3 length: 17 amino acids. After removal of 2 bases from V and 3 bases from J, the junction contained 5 bases not matched to a gene. CDR3 sequence reads: CASSLATSGGYYNEQFF. The DNA for the CDR3 is TGTGCCAGCAGTTTAGCTACTAGCGGGGGGTACTACAATGAGCAGTTCTTC.

The J gene is TRBJ1-4, the V gene TRBV30; D unclear. This CDR3 region has 16 residues. Germline values: CDR1 GTSNPN, CDR2 SVGIG (reference sequence). V dropped 2 bases and J dropped 14 bases, with 27 bases sitting between them. CDR3 region: CAWSSSEKQLTLILFF. DNA for the CDR3: TGTGCCTGGAGTTCTTCGGAGAAACAACTGACTCTCATTCTGTTTTTT. The entire variable domain, with the rest obtained from reference TRBV30 and TRBJ1-4, is as follows: SQTIHQWPATLVQPVGSPLSLECTVEGTSNPNLYWYRQAAGRGLQLLFYSVGIGQISSEVPQNLSASRPQDRQFILSSKKLLLSDSGFYLCAWSSSEKQLTLILFFGSGTQLSVL.

The J gene is TRBJ2-5, the V gene TRBV14, with 7 bases matching TRBD1. Germline V gene data show CDR1 as SGHDN and CDR2 as FVKESK. Trimming cost V 2 bases and J 5 bases; bases outside gene matches: 5. CDR3 length equals 14 residues. CDR3 protein: CASSQQGVWETQYF. Here the CDR3 DNA reads TGTGCCAGCAGCCAACAGGGGGTTTGGGAGACCCAGTACTTC.

This clone occurred a few times. The V call is TRBV30, the J call TRBJ2-1, with 7 nucleotides matching TRBD1. Germline CDR1 reads GTSNPN; CDR2 reads SVGIG (reference sequence). J was trimmed by 8 bases and V by 3 bases; bases with no gene match: 10. The length of the CDR3 is 14 residues. CDR3 bases: TGTGCCTGGAGAAGGGACAGAGGATTGTATGAGCAGTTCTTC. Its protein product is CAWRRDRGLYEQFF. The full variable domain, with the rest looked up from reference TRBV30 and TRBJ2-1, is SQTIHQWPATLVQPVGSPLSLECTVEGTSNPNLYWYRQAAGRGLQLLFYSVGIGQISSEVPQNLSASRPQDRQFILSSKKLLLSDSGFYLCAWRRDRGLYEQFFGPGTRLTVL.

The chain carries TRBV29-1 and TRBJ2-1; D unclear. From germline, CDR1 is SQVTM and CDR2 ANQGSEA. Between the trimmed V and J ends, which lost 4 bases and 4 bases, there was a span of 11 bases. This CDR3 has 13 residues. The CDR3 sequence is CSVGSQPYNEQFF. The CDR3 coding sequence is TGCAGCGTTGGCTCACAGCCTTACAATGAGCAGTTCTTC.

The rearrangement links TRBV30 to TRBJ1-1; 8 positions match TRBD1. Losses at the gene ends were 2 bases for V and 5 bases for J; bases not matched to a gene: 7. Per germline, CDR1 GTSNPN and CDR2 SVGIG (reference sequence). This CDR3 has 14 residues. The CDR3 sequence is CAWSPQGARTEAFF. CDR3 sequence (DNA): TGTGCCTGGAGTCCTCAGGGGGCGCGGACTGAAGCTTTCTTT. The whole variable domain, filled in from reference TRBV30 and TRBJ1-1, reads SQTIHQWPATLVQPVGSPLSLECTVEGTSNPNLYWYRQAAGRGLQLLFYSVGIGQISSEVPQNLSASRPQDRQFILSSKKLLLSDSGFYLCAWSPQGARTEAFFGQGTRLTVV.

V and J are TRBV4-3 and TRBJ2-1; 14 nucleotides match TRBD2. The CDR3 totals 16 residues. Germline lookup yields CDR1 LGHNA and CDR2 YSLEER. V gave up 0 bases and J gave up 15 bases; unmatched junction bases: 10. The CDR3 loop is CASSQDWTSGRKGSFF. The DNA for the CDR3 is TGCGCCAGCAGCCAAGATTGGACTAGCGGGAGGAAGGGTTCGTTCTTC.

The chain couples TRBV5-4 to TRBJ1-2, with D maybe TRBD1 (5 bases). Germline V gene data show CDR1 as SGHNT and CDR2 as YYREEE (reference sequence). The CDR3 is 12 amino acids. The V gene lost 4 bases and the J gene lost 12 bases, with 16 bases spanning the gap. The CDR3 nucleotides are TGTGCCAGCAGCGTGGGCGGGAGGGGTGACACCTTC. The encoded protein is CASSVGGRGDTF.

This rearrangement joins TRBV5-1 to TRBJ1-1; possible D gene TRBD1, 6 bases. The CDR3 spans 14 residues. Trimming took off 4 bases at V and 5 bases at J, with 15 bases between the two ends. Germline lookup yields CDR1 SGHRS and CDR2 YFSETQ. For the CDR3, the DNA is TGCGCCAGCAGCGTTGGTAACAGGGAGACTGAAGCTTTCTTT. Residues: CASSVGNRETEAFF.